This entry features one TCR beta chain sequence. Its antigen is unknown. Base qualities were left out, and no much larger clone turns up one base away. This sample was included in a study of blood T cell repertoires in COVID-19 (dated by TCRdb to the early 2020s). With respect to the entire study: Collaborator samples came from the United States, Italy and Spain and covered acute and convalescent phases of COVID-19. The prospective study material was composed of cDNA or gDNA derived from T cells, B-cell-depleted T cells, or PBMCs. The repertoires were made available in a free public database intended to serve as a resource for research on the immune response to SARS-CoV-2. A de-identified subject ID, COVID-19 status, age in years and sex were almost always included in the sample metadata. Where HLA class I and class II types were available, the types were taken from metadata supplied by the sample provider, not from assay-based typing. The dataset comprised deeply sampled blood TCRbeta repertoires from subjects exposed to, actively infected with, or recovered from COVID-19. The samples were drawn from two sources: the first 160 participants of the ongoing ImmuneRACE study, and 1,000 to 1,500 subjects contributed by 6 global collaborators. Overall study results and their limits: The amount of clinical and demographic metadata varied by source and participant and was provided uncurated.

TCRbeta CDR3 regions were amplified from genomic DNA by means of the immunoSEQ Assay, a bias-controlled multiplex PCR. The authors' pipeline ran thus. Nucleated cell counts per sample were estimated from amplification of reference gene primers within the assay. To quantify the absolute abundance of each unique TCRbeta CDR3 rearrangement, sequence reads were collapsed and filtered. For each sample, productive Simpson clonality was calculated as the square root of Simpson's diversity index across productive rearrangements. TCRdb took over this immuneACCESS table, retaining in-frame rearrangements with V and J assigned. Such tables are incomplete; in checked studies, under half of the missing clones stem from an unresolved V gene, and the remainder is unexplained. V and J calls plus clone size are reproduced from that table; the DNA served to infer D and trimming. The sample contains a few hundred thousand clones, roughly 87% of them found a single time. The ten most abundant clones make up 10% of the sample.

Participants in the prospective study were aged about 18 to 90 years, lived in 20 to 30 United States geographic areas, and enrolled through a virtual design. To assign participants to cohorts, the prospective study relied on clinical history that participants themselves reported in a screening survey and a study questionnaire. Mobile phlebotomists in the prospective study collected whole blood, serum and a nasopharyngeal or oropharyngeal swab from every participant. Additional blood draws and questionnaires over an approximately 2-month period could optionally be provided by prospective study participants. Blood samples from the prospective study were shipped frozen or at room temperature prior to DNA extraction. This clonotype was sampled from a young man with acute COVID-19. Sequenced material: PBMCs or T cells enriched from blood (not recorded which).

The bases are TGTGCCACCTCGACAGGGGGAACCTACAATGAGCAGTTCTTC. Its product reads: CATSTGGTYNEQFF. Recombination linked TRBV6-5 to TRBJ2-1, and 9 junctional nucleotides match TRBD1. The germline V gene encodes CDR1 MNHEY and CDR2 SVGAGI. The V end gives up 10 bases and the J end 2 bases, leaving 6 bases in the junction not matched to a gene. Reading from cysteine to phenylalanine, the CDR3 counts 14 amino acids. The sequence is cut down to CDR3 DNA, 42 bases in frame from base 1.